This TCR beta chain derives from a study of response to subunit inactivated influenza vaccine. Study-wide results and limits: Only a handful of new T cells, the authors suggested, are recruited with each seasonal influenza vaccination.

Only a few counts were recorded for this clonotype. Its specificity is not known. CDR3 length: 13 residues. Per the germline V gene, CDR1 is SQVTM and CDR2 is ANQGSEA. V dropped 4 bases and J dropped 5; count of bases not matched to a gene: 7. TCRdb itself ran the RT-PCR reads through MiXCR, one entry per CDR3 protein. The sample lists hundreds of thousands of distinct CDR3 sequences, 12% to 15% seen once, with 7.5% to 8% in the top ten. This TCR was recovered from a man aged 50-59 years who received an inactivated influenza vaccine. Sequences were derived from PBMCs from blood, sampled around 15 days before vaccination. V and J are TRBV29-1 and TRBJ2-7; 8 positions agree with TRBD1. The CDR3 loop is CSVGLTGENEQYF. In DNA form, the CDR3 reads TGCAGCGTTGGCCTGACAGGGGAAAACGAGCAGTACTTC.